The 2 T cell receptor beta chains listed next were all sequenced from one sample in a study of T cell responses to AZD1222 COVID-19 vaccine. Generated by immunoSEQ multiplex PCR, the TCRdb table keeps only in-frame clones and is missing some. The table includes over 25,000 clones, around 93% detected once. The sequencing here drew on peripheral blood, taken 28 days after the second AZD1222 dose. All receptors come from an adult who received the AZD1222 COVID-19 vaccine.

This chain joins TRBV5-3 and TRBJ2-3; 8 nucleotides match TRBD2. TRBV5-3 falls under the ORF class, with uncertain function. This CDR3 spans 15 amino acids. V shed 0 bases, J shed 3 bases, and the junction held 3 bases outside the gene matches. CDR3 nucleotides: TGTGCCAGAAGCTTGGAACTAGCGGATACAGATACGCAGTATTTT. Its protein product is CARSLELADTDTQYF.

The chain recombines TRBV15 with TRBJ2-2; TRBD1 aligns across 8 bases. V dropped 3 bases and J dropped 7; count of bases not matched to a gene: 1. This CDR3 contains 13 residues. Germline CDR1 reads LNHNV; CDR2 reads YYDKDF (reference sequence). CDR3 protein: CATSRGQVGELFF. Here the CDR3 DNA reads TGTGCCACCAGCAGGGGACAGGTCGGGGAGCTGTTTTTT.